The 25 T cell receptor beta chains below all came from one sample that was sequenced in a study of shared clonotypes between healthy human individuals (dated by TCRdb to 2020 to 2021). The method was the immunoSEQ multiplex PCR assay. As stored in TCRdb, this immuneACCESS dataset retains in-frame rearrangements with V and J assigned. A fraction of the clones does not appear; measured against another copy, unresolved V genes explain less than half of the discrepancy, and the remainder lacks a known reason. In all, the sample holds roughly 2 million clones, and more than 90% of those were seen once. The top ten constitute over 0.1% of the sample. Sequencing used naive CD4+ T cells sorted from blood. This specimen's cell subset or site label, interpreted: CD45RA+ positively selected. The origin of the receptors is a man aged 18-30 years in good health.

The chain couples TRBV5-1 to TRBJ2-2; D remains ambiguous. The CDR3 totals 14 residues. The germline CDR1 and CDR2 sequences are SGHRS and YFSETQ. Trimming shortened V by 1 base and J by 6 bases, and 10 bases separated the two germline ends. In DNA form, the CDR3 reads TGCGCCAGCAGCTTGACCGCTGTGGCCGGGGAGCTGTTTTTT. This gives the protein CASSLTAVAGELFF.

The CDR3 spells CASSEEGQQHNSPLHF. DNA of the CDR3: TGTGCCAGCAGTGAAGAGGGACAGCAGCATAATTCACCCCTCCACTTT. The chain couples TRBV2 to TRBJ1-6, with 7 bases that match TRBD1. CDR1 and CDR2 from the germline V gene are SNHLY and FYNNEI. The CDR3 sequence is 16 residues long. Trimming took 1 base from V and 5 from J; bases not matched to a gene: 5.

A word on this clone: At the DNA level, this CDR3 is encoded by other sequences in the same sample as well. The chain is built from TRBV18 and TRBJ2-7; TRBD1 matches 7 bases. V lost 5 bases and J lost 0; bases outside the gene matches: 1. The CDR3 is 13 amino acids. Germline V lookup: CDR1 KGHSH, CDR2 LQKENI. The CDR3 region is CASSAGGSYEQYF. CDR3 in DNA: TGTGCCAGCTCAGCAGGGGGCTCCTACGAGCAGTACTTC. The whole variable domain, filled in from reference TRBV18 and TRBJ2-7, reads NAGVMQNPRHLVRRRGQEARLRCSPMKGHSHVYWYRQLPEEGLKFMVYLQKENIIDESGMPKERFSAEFPKEGPSILRIQQVVRGDSAAYFCASSAGGSYEQYFGPGTRLTVT.

CDR3 sequence reads: CASSFQGAGTGELFF. CDR3 sequence (DNA): TGCGCCAGCAGCTTCCAGGGGGCGGGCACCGGGGAGCTGTTTTTT. The chain recombines TRBV5-1 with TRBJ2-2, with 8 bases fitting TRBD1. This CDR3 is built from 15 residues. The V gene's germline CDR1 is SGHRS and CDR2 YFSETQ. Unmatched junction bases numbered 4, after V lost 2 bases and J lost 4 bases.

V is TRBV7-9 and J is TRBJ1-6; the match to TRBD1 covers 7 bases. The length of the CDR3 is 18 residues. Trimming at V came to 3 bases and at J to 0 bases, leaving 8 bases not matched to a gene. From germline, CDR1 is SEHNR and CDR2 FQNEAQ (reference sequence). This chain's CDR3 is CASSFRQGNSSYNSPLHF. The CDR3 DNA follows: TGTGCCAGCAGCTTTCGACAGGGTAACAGCTCCTATAATTCACCCCTCCACTTT.

V is TRBV6-1 and J is TRBJ2-1; 7 nucleotides line up with TRBD2. Germline V gene data show CDR1 as MNHNS and CDR2 as SASEGT. This CDR3 comprises 15 residues. V shed 0 bases and J 11 bases; nucleotides not matched to a gene: 10. CDR3 amino acids: CASSEAGGQVGKQFF. In nucleotides, the CDR3 is TGTGCCAGCAGTGAAGCGGGAGGGCAGGTGGGTAAGCAGTTCTTC.

V is TRBV6-6 and J is TRBJ2-7; D unclear. CDR3 size: 13 residues. The germline gives CDR1 MNHNY, CDR2 SVGAGI (reference sequence). V dropped 0 bases and J dropped 6 bases, with 9 bases sitting between them. Here the CDR3 DNA reads TGTGCCAGCAGTTACTCCGTCCAAATCGAGCAGTACTTC. Protein: CASSYSVQIEQYF.

Details on this clone: Other nucleotide sequences in the sample specify the same CDR3. The V call is TRBV5-1, the J call TRBJ1-5; tentative D call: TRBD1 (5 bases). Trimming shortened V by 0 bases and J by 4 bases, and 8 bases separated the two germline ends. CDR1 is SGHRS and CDR2 is YFSETQ in the germline V gene. The CDR3 is 14 residues long. The CDR3 DNA follows: TGCGCCAGCAGCTTGGCGGGGCCTAATCAGCCCCAGCATTTT. It encodes CASSLAGPNQPQHF. The full variable domain, its missing parts supplied by reference TRBV5-1 and TRBJ1-5, is KAGVTQTPRYLIKTRGQQVTLSCSPISGHRSVSWYQQTPGQGLQFLFEYFSETQRNKGNFPGRFSGRQFSNSRSEMNVSTLELGDSALYLCASSLAGPNQPQHFGDGTRLSIL.

As concerns this clone: Within the sample, other DNA sequences also encode this same CDR3. This chain uses TRBV5-1 with TRBJ1-4, with D hard to call. CDR1 and CDR2 (germline): SGHRS, YFSETQ. CDR3 length equals 14 residues. The V end lost 0 bases, the J end lost 2 bases, and 5 bases lay between the germline ends. CDR3 amino acids: CASSLEGTNEKLFF. The CDR3 DNA sequence: TGCGCCAGCAGCTTGGAGGGTACTAATGAAAAACTGTTTTTT.

In regard to this clone: Other DNA sequences in the sample encode the same CDR3. V gene TRBV18 combines with J gene TRBJ2-7; the D gene could be TRBD1 or TRBD2 (6 bases each). CDR1 and CDR2 from the germline V gene are KGHSH and LQKENI. The germline V and J ends were trimmed by 2 bases and 7 bases, with 9 bases remaining between them. CDR3 length: 12 residues. The CDR3 sequence is CASSPRGDEQYF. CDR3 in DNA: TGTGCCAGCTCACCAAGGGGGGATGAGCAGTACTTC.

The chain carries TRBV28 and TRBJ1-5; perhaps TRBD1 as D (6 bases). V gave up 8 bases and J gave up 0 bases, with 14 bases separating them. Germline V lookup: CDR1 MDHEN, CDR2 SYDVKM. The CDR3 consists of 15 residues. DNA for the CDR3: TGTGCCAGCGTTAGGGGGGCGTATAGCAATCAGCCCCAGCATTTT. Translated: CASVRGAYSNQPQHF.

The chain has TRBV6-6 and TRBJ1-3; D not resolved. This CDR3 contains 13 residues. Trimming left V 2 bases short and J 9 bases short, with 11 bases between. Germline CDR1 is MNHNY and CDR2 is SVGAGI (reference sequence). CDR3 in amino acids: CASSYLGEGTIYF. The DNA of the CDR3 is TGTGCCAGCAGTTACCTAGGCGAAGGCACCATATATTTT.

This clone was picked up a small number of times. The gene calls are TRBV20-1 and TRBJ2-7; 9 nucleotides line up with TRBD1. J lost 2 bases, V lost 7 bases, and 0 bases had no gene match. The CDR3 runs 11 residues. CDR1 is DFQATT and CDR2 is SNEGSKA in the germline V gene (reference sequence). The CDR3: CSGQGAYEQYF. The CDR3 DNA reads as TGCAGTGGACAGGGGGCCTACGAGCAGTACTTC.

This clone was found once. The J gene is TRBJ2-2, the V gene TRBV10-3; D possibly corresponds to TRBD2 (7 bases). The CDR3 covers 17 residues. Germline V gene sequence: CDR1 ENHRY, CDR2 SYGVKD. V gave up 9 bases and J gave up 2 bases, with 22 bases separating them. The CDR3 is CAIGWGGGSLNTGELFF. CDR3 nucleotide sequence: TGTGCCATTGGCTGGGGGGGCGGGAGCTTAAACACCGGGGAGCTGTTTTTT.

The J gene is TRBJ1-5, the V gene TRBV5-6; the D gene is possibly TRBD1 (6 bases). CDR1 is SGHDT, CDR2 YYEEEE, per germline. Trimming removed 4 bases at V and 4 bases at J, with 18 bases between. There are 16 residues in the CDR3. The CDR3 nucleotides are TGTGCCAGCAGCCGGGGGGCAGGGATTGGAAATCAGCCCCAGCATTTT. Residues: CASSRGAGIGNQPQHF.

The chain joins TRBV18 to TRBJ2-5; no reliable D call. In germline, CDR1 is KGHSH, CDR2 LQKENI. The CDR3 runs 12 residues. V lost 4 bases to trimming and J lost 9 bases, with 12 bases between them. The CDR3 reads CASSRADGAQYF. In nucleotides, the CDR3 is TGTGCCAGCTCACGTGCCGATGGAGCCCAGTACTTC.

This chain uses TRBV2 with TRBJ2-7, with 16 bases identical to TRBD2. The CDR3 length is 17 residues. Germline loops: CDR1 SNHLY, CDR2 FYNNEI. The V segment lost 6 bases and the J segment 0 bases; nucleotides outside the gene matches: 5. Here the CDR3 DNA reads TGTGCCAGCAGGGGACTAGCGGGAGGGCTTAGCTCCTACGAGCAGTACTTC. It is translated as CASRGLAGGLSSYEQYF.

J is TRBJ1-3 and V is TRBV30; D is possibly TRBD1 (5 bases). Trimming stripped 3 bases from V and 2 bases from J, with 8 bases between. The CDR3 length is 13 residues. Germline CDR1 is GTSNPN and CDR2 is SVGIG (reference sequence). The CDR3 here is CAWRLTAGNTIYF. The CDR3 DNA is TGTGCCTGGAGACTGACAGCTGGAAACACCATATATTTT.

Comment on this clone: The sample has other DNA sequences that encode this CDR3 too. The CDR3 spells CASSPPGLFYEQYF. The CDR3 DNA is TGTGCCAGCTCACCACCAGGACTGTTCTACGAGCAGTACTTC. The rearrangement joins TRBV18 to TRBJ2-7; possibly TRBD2 for D (5 bases). With 0 bases removed from V and 3 bases from J, the gap between germline ends came to 9 bases. The CDR3 runs to 14 residues. Germline values: CDR1 KGHSH, CDR2 LQKENI.

J is TRBJ2-3 and V is TRBV28, with 10 bases that match TRBD2. This CDR3 has 15 residues. V lost 6 bases to trimming and J lost 3 bases; unmatched junction nucleotides: 6. CDR1 and CDR2 from the germline V gene are MDHEN and SYDVKM. The CDR3 is CASSQPGLATDTQYF. DNA for the CDR3: TGTGCCAGCAGCCAACCGGGACTAGCGACAGATACGCAGTATTTT. Using reference TRBV28 and TRBJ2-3 for the parts outside the CDR3, the full variable domain is DVKVTQSSRYLVKRTGEKVFLECVQDMDHENMFWYRQDPGLGLRLIYFSYDVKMKEKGDIPEGYSVSREKKERFSLILESASTNQTSMYLCASSQPGLATDTQYFGPGTRLTVL.

The V and J genes are TRBV6-1 and TRBJ2-5; 10 positions match TRBD1. V lost 8 bases to trimming and J lost 5 bases; unmatched junction nucleotides: 8. Germline loops: CDR1 MNHNS, CDR2 SASEGT. There are 14 residues in the CDR3. Here the CDR3 DNA reads TGTGCCAGCTGGGGGACAGGGGATAGGGAGACCCAGTACTTC. Translation gives CASWGTGDRETQYF.

This clone was detected only once. As DNA, the CDR3 is TGTGCCAGCAGTGAATCAGGGGCGGGGAACCCGGGGGAGCAGTACTTC. Translated: CASSESGAGNPGEQYF. V is TRBV25-1 and J is TRBJ2-7; TRBD1 or TRBD2 may be the D gene (6 bases each). Germline loops: CDR1 MGHDK, CDR2 SYGVNS. This CDR3 has 16 residues. The V gene lost 1 base and the J gene lost 7 bases, with 20 bases spanning the gap.

The V gene is TRBV28, the J gene TRBJ1-1; no reliable D call. The CDR3 length is 15 residues. Trimming pared 1 base from V and 0 bases from J, leaving 9 bases between. Germline V lookup: CDR1 MDHEN, CDR2 SYDVKM. The CDR3 nucleotides read TGTGCCAGCAGTTTATCGACGAGCCTGAACACTGAAGCTTTCTTT. Amino acid sequence: CASSLSTSLNTEAFF.

The rearrangement links TRBV28 to TRBJ2-7; possible D gene TRBD1, 6 bases. The CDR3 runs 14 residues. The germline CDR1 and CDR2 sequences are MDHEN and SYDVKM. Trimming removed 7 bases at V and 4 bases at J, with 17 bases between. In DNA form, the CDR3 reads TGTGCCAGCACCGCGACAGGCCAAGCGTACGAGCAGTACTTC. Translated, it gives CASTATGQAYEQYF.

As DNA, the CDR3 is TGTGCCAGCGGAACGACAGGGGGCCGGCAGCCCCAGCATTTT. Its translation is CASGTTGGRQPQHF. This chain connects TRBV6-6 to TRBJ1-5; 10 bases line up with TRBD1. This CDR3 region has 14 residues. V shed 8 bases and J 7 bases; nucleotides not matched to a gene: 8. Germline V gives CDR1 MNHNY, CDR2 SVGAGI (reference sequence).